Below, 24 T cell receptor beta chains from the same sample are listed, as sequenced in a study of OX40 agonist ivuxolimab in advanced cancers. The protocol was immunoSEQ multiplex PCR, while the TCRdb copy is restricted to in-frame clones and leaves out a portion. The sample carries roughly 68,000 clones, around 84% recorded once. Sample: CD4+ or CD8+ T cells sorted from blood, taken in a trial of the OX40 agonist ivuxolimab. The receptors derive from an adult with an advanced solid tumor such as melanoma, head and neck, liver or kidney cancer.

The rearrangement uses TRBV11-2 and TRBJ2-3; D not certain. Trimming cost V 6 bases and J 5 bases, with 12 bases left between them. The CDR3 is 13 amino acids. In germline, CDR1 is SGHAT, CDR2 FQNNGV. CDR3 nucleotides: TGTGCCAGCAGTCTTCAAGTGGGAGATACGCAGTATTTT. Its translation: CASSLQVGDTQYF.

The V call is TRBV7-2, the J call TRBJ2-2; possible D gene TRBD1, 6 bases. The CDR3 is 14 residues long. V was cut by 1 base and J by 3 bases, with 6 bases left in between. Germline V gives CDR1 SGHTA, CDR2 FQGNSA. CDR3 sequence reads: CASSLDRDTGELFF. The CDR3 DNA reads TGTGCCAGCAGCTTAGACAGGGACACCGGGGAGCTGTTTTTT.

The rearrangement uses TRBV28 and TRBJ1-4; 10 nucleotides match TRBD1. The CDR3 has 16 residues. Trimming at V came to 3 bases and at J to 8 bases, leaving 9 bases not matched to a gene. Germline CDR1 MDHEN, CDR2 SYDVKM. The DNA for the CDR3 is TGTGCCAGCAGTTTCAGCAGGACAGGGGGTAGGGAAAAACTGTTTTTT. This translates into CASSFSRTGGREKLFF.

This chain uses TRBV27 with TRBJ2-5; D is perhaps TRBD2 (5 bases). Trimming cost V 6 bases and J 4 bases, with 15 bases left between them. CDR3 size: 14 residues. Germline CDR1 MNHEY, CDR2 SMNVEV (reference sequence). The CDR3 DNA reads as TGTGCCAGCAGCAAACTAGAAGACGGAGAGACCCAGTACTTC. It encodes CASSKLEDGETQYF.

This chain uses TRBV6-5 with TRBJ2-7; no firm D call. V was clipped by 6 bases and J by 7 bases, with 16 bases between them. The CDR3 loop spans 13 amino acids. Germline CDR1 reads MNHEY; CDR2 reads SVGAGI. Here the CDR3 reads CASSPRTAREQYF. The CDR3 nucleotides read TGTGCCAGCAGCCCCAGGACGGCGAGGGAGCAGTACTTC.

The V and J genes are TRBV5-1 and TRBJ2-3; 8 bases fit TRBD2. Germline CDR1 SGHRS, CDR2 YFSETQ. CDR3 size: 15 residues. V dropped 0 bases and J dropped 2; count of bases not matched to a gene: 2. CDR3 bases: TGCGCCAGCAGCTTGGGACTAGCGTACACAGATACGCAGTATTTT. It translates to CASSLGLAYTDTQYF.

This chain links TRBV5-1 with TRBJ1-2; 9 nucleotides align to TRBD1. With V trimmed by 6 bases and J by 7 bases, 7 bases remained unmatched. Germline V gene sequence: CDR1 SGHRS, CDR2 YFSETQ. CDR3 size: 13 residues. CDR3 in DNA: TGCGCCAGCAACCCGGGACAGGGTTTTGGCTACACCTTC. Translated, it gives CASNPGQGFGYTF.

The gene calls are TRBV15 and TRBJ2-7; 9 bases align to TRBD2. The ends lost 0 bases at V and 6 bases at J; junction bases unmatched: 6. Germline CDR1 LNHNV, CDR2 YYDKDF (reference sequence). The CDR3 is made up of 15 amino acids. CDR3: CATSRDLAGAREQYF. CDR3 bases: TGTGCCACCAGCAGAGACTTAGCGGGGGCCCGCGAGCAGTACTTC.

This chain connects TRBV15 to TRBJ2-3; unclear D gene. Trimming left V 0 bases short and J 7 bases short, with 11 bases between. This CDR3 is 14 amino acids long. The germline V gene has CDR1 LNHNV and CDR2 YYDKDF (reference sequence). This chain's CDR3 is CATSRDLLANTQYF. The DNA for the CDR3 is TGTGCCACCAGCAGAGACCTGCTGGCGAATACGCAGTATTTT.

J is TRBJ2-3 and V is TRBV28; no clear D gene. The length of the CDR3 is 15 residues. V dropped 10 bases and J dropped 0 bases, with 17 bases sitting between them. CDR1 is MDHEN, CDR2 SYDVKM, per germline. The CDR3 DNA reads as TGTGCCACCGCACAGTTGATGATTAGCACAGATACGCAGTATTTT. It is translated as CATAQLMISTDTQYF.

V is TRBV10-3 and J is TRBJ2-2, with a weak D call TRBD2 (5 bases). Germline V gene sequence: CDR1 ENHRY, CDR2 SYGVKD. With 6 bases removed from V and 6 bases from J, the gap between germline ends came to 17 bases. The CDR3 spans 15 residues. The CDR3 here is CAIRGVGPRAGELFF. Here the CDR3 DNA reads TGTGCCATCAGGGGAGTGGGTCCTAGGGCCGGGGAGCTGTTTTTT.

CDR3 nucleotide sequence: TGTGCCAGCGAGCTTGTTCCCAACTCTGGAAACACCATATATTTT. It codes for CASELVPNSGNTIYF. This chain joins TRBV7-2 and TRBJ1-3; D ambiguous. The V and J ends lost 8 bases and 0 bases respectively, with 14 bases between them. The CDR3 covers 15 residues. Germline CDR1 is SGHTA and CDR2 is FQGNSA.

V usage is TRBV27 and J usage is TRBJ2-7; no clear D gene. The germline CDR1 and CDR2 sequences are MNHEY and SMNVEV (reference sequence). This CDR3 is built from 13 residues. Trimming removed 0 bases at V and 3 bases at J, with 6 bases between. In nucleotides, the CDR3 is TGTGCCAGCAGTTTATCATCCTTCTACGAGCAGTACTTC. Translated: CASSLSSFYEQYF.

The chain uses TRBV28 and TRBJ2-7; no reliable D call. Germline V lookup: CDR1 MDHEN, CDR2 SYDVKM. There are 16 residues in the CDR3. Trimming took 3 bases from V and 0 from J, leaving 15 bases between them. The CDR3: CASSFAGQANSYEQYF. The CDR3 coding sequence is TGTGCCAGCAGTTTTGCTGGGCAGGCAAACTCCTACGAGCAGTACTTC.

V is TRBV10-3 and J is TRBJ1-1; D is uncertain. Trimming took off 4 bases at V and 1 base at J, with 10 bases between the two ends. The CDR3 loop spans 14 amino acids. Germline assignment: CDR1 ENHRY and CDR2 SYGVKD. The CDR3 loop reads CAISGGPRNTEAFF. CDR3 nucleotide sequence: TGTGCCATCAGTGGAGGTCCCCGGAACACTGAAGCTTTCTTT.

The chain couples TRBV18 to TRBJ2-3; TRBD2 matches 11 bases. CDR3 length equals 15 residues. Germline CDR1 KGHSH, CDR2 LQKENI. The ends lost 3 bases at V and 4 bases at J; junction bases unmatched: 3. CDR3 residues: CASSPLAGGPDTQYF. The CDR3 coding sequence is TGTGCCAGCTCACCTCTAGCGGGAGGACCAGATACGCAGTATTTT.

The rearrangement links TRBV10-3 to TRBJ2-7; the D is unclear. Per the germline V gene, CDR1 is ENHRY and CDR2 is SYGVKD. CDR3 size: 11 residues. The germline V and J ends were trimmed by 3 bases and 4 bases, with 4 bases remaining between them. CDR3 region: CAISDIYEQYF. DNA for the CDR3: TGTGCCATCAGTGACATATACGAGCAGTACTTC.

The chain uses TRBV9 and TRBJ2-2; tentatively, D is TRBD1 or TRBD2 (5 bases each). Germline V gene sequence: CDR1 SGDLS, CDR2 YYNGEE. The length of the CDR3 is 16 residues. Between the trimmed V and J ends, which lost 2 bases and 3 bases, there was a span of 14 bases. CDR3 sequence: CASSVRGLGDTGELFF. The CDR3 DNA reads as TGTGCCAGCAGCGTCCGGGGCCTGGGGGACACCGGGGAGCTGTTTTTT.

This clone is a singleton in its sample. The V and J genes are TRBV10-3 and TRBJ2-7; D unclear. There are 11 residues in the CDR3. The germline CDR1 and CDR2 sequences are ENHRY and SYGVKD. Trimming cost V 7 bases and J 6 bases, with 10 bases left between them. The CDR3 loop reads CAIKTDGEQYF. Written as DNA, the CDR3 is TGTGCCATCAAGACCGACGGCGAGCAGTACTTC.

This chain joins TRBV5-6 and TRBJ2-1; no clear D gene. The V gene lost 4 bases and the J gene lost 0 bases, with 11 bases spanning the gap. CDR3 length equals 15 residues. CDR1 is SGHDT and CDR2 is YYEEEE in the germline V gene. The CDR3 is CASSRRLSSYNEQFF. In DNA form, the CDR3 reads TGTGCCAGCAGCCGGAGATTAAGCTCCTACAATGAGCAGTTCTTC.

The rearrangement uses TRBV9 and TRBJ2-7; 9 bases align to TRBD1. The CDR3 totals 17 residues. CDR1 and CDR2 (germline): SGDLS, YYNGEE. The J segment lost 2 bases and the V segment lost 0 bases, leaving 9 bases of the junction unmatched. CDR3 nucleotide sequence: TGTGCCAGCAGCGTAGGAGAGGGACAGGGTGTTACCTACGAGCAGTACTTC. This sequence encodes CASSVGEGQGVTYEQYF.

The rearrangement joins TRBV4-1 to TRBJ2-3; the match to TRBD1 covers 9 bases. This CDR3 contains 16 residues. Germline loops: CDR1 MGHRA, CDR2 YSYEKL. J was trimmed by 3 bases and V by 0 bases; bases with no gene match: 4. The CDR3 bases are TGCGCCAGCAGCCAAGAGGTGACAGGGGGAACAGATACGCAGTATTTT. Its protein is CASSQEVTGGTDTQYF.

This clone has a handful of counts. The V gene is TRBV4-1, the J gene TRBJ2-5, with 7 bases aligning to TRBD1. The CDR3 runs to 15 residues. Germline CDR1 reads MGHRA; CDR2 reads YSYEKL. V lost 1 base, J lost 5 bases, and 7 bases stayed unmatched. The CDR3, as DNA: TGCGCCAGCAGCCAAGGGGAAGACAGGGCTGAGACCCAGTACTTC. This codes for CASSQGEDRAETQYF.

The chain uses TRBV14 and TRBJ2-1, with D uncertain. V dropped 5 bases and J dropped 7 bases, with 15 bases sitting between them. Germline CDR1 is SGHDN and CDR2 is FVKESK. The CDR3 sequence is 14 residues long. The CDR3 DNA sequence: TGTGCCAGCAGCGGAATAGCAGTGAAAAATGAGCAGTTCTTC. It specifies CASSGIAVKNEQFF. Variable domain in full (rest from reference TRBV14 and TRBJ2-1): EAGVTQFPSHSVIEKGQTVTLRCDPISGHDNLYWYRRVMGKEIKFLLHFVKESKQDESGMPNNRFLAERTGGTYSTLKVQPAELEDSGVYFCASSGIAVKNEQFFGPGTRLTVL.